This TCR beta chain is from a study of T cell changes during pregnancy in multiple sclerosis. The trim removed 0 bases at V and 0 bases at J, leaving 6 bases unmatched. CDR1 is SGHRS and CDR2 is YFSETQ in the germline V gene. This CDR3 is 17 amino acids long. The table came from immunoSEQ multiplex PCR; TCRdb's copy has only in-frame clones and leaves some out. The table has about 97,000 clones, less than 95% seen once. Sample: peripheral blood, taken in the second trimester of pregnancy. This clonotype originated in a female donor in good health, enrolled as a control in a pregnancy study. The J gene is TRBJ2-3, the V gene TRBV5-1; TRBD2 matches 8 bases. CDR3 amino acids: CASSLAAAGVSTDTQYF. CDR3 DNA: TGCGCCAGCAGCTTGGCCGCAGCGGGGGTTAGCACAGATACGCAGTATTTT.